This T cell receptor (beta chain) was obtained from a study of cytomegalovirus exposure and HLA in healthy donors (dated by TCRdb to 2017 to 2019). A note on the overall study: According to a later analysis, the approximately 130 validation repertoires were produced on the same platform as the 666 repertoires of the first cohort. A separate validation cohort of about 110 different subjects was used in addition to the 666-subject first cohort. The aim of the study was to test whether cataloging public T cell receptors could identify signatures of past pathogen exposure. The study combined high-throughput TCR immunosequencing, statistical association of individual TCRs with disease status, and machine learning to predict cytomegalovirus infection status. Findings and caveats that apply to the study as a whole: The authors suggested that the approach could potentially be extended to other disease states and immunological phenotypes. The classifier was reported to diagnose cytomegalovirus status with high specificity and sensitivity in both the original and validation cohorts. A later analysis lacked HLA typing for the validation cohort, so it scored co-occurrence in that cohort across all 120 repertoires. Subsequent analysis determined that TCRs grouped into clusters in the first cohort also showed a tendency toward co-occurrence across the roughly 110 validation repertoires, and 90% to 95% of cluster scores exceeded 0. Across donors, most TCR sequences were observed very rarely, whereas some public TCRs were present in many individuals. In vitro tests confirmed that three of the cytomegalovirus-associated TCR beta chains recognize cytomegalovirus antigens. In the study, about 150 TCR beta chains were listed as associated with cytomegalovirus.

Libraries were made using the immunoSEQ multiplex PCR assay. The source study handled its data this way. A statistical classification framework was built for diagnosing cytomegalovirus status from the catalog of TCR beta chain sequences. This is the immuneACCESS table as TCRdb keeps it, with only in-frame sequences that have V and J called. A part of the clones is gone; compared with another copy, unresolved V genes explain less than half, and the rest is unexplained. V and J calls and clone size come straight from that table; D and trimming were deduced from the DNA. The table for this sample lists 150,000 to 200,000 clones; approximately 80% of them were counted only once. Of the sample, 10% to 15% is held by the ten largest clones. The donors belonged to the validation cohort of around 120 subjects, which was separate from the roughly 700-subject first cohort. CDR1 and CDR2 were assigned from the germline V gene (reference sequence) as LNHDA and SQIVND. Trimming accounts for 7 bases at V and 8 bases at J, while the number of junction bases matched to no gene is 11. Including the terminal cysteine and phenylalanine, the CDR3 comprises 14 residues. Only the CDR3 DNA stays, 42 bases, in frame from base 1.

There are a few counts of this clone. The specificity of this receptor is unknown. The sample holds no much larger clone one base away, and base qualities are not on file. This clonotype originated in a woman in her 30s in good health and CMV-seropositive. Material: PBMCs. The sequence joins TRBV19 to TRBJ1-5, with 7 middle bases fitting TRBD1. The base sequence is TGTGCCAGTACCTCCGGAACAGGGGATAAGCCCCAGCATTTT. Its coded protein is CASTSGTGDKPQHF.